This T cell receptor (beta chain) emerged from a study of T-cell reconstitution after alpha-beta-depleted transplantation in children (dated by TCRdb to about 2016). Turning to the overall study: Using TCR repertoire profiling, the study quantitatively followed how T-cell immune reconstitution unfolded in children after TCRalphabeta/CD19-depleted allogeneic hematopoietic cell transplantation. The research as a whole found: In some patients, high TCRbeta diversity at day 60 was attributed to recipient T cells and intrathymic progenitors that had survived conditioning. Over subsequent months, a decline in hyperexpanded clone frequencies was noted, and after one year, T-cell counts and TCRbeta diversity were mostly ascribed to newly produced T cells. The apparently early alphabetaT-cell count recovery about two months after transplant was reportedly dependent on only several hundred rapidly expanded clones derived from non-depleted graft cells.

Library prep was done by PCR. Sequencing used an Illumina HiSeq 2500. To normalize quantification of the TCRbeta repertoire, the TCR libraries were built with molecular barcoding that relied on unique molecular identifiers. TCRdb reanalyzed the raw reads on its own, using fastp at Q25 for trimming and MiXCR for clone calling, and kept in-frame beta chains. Here each entry gathers all rows of one CDR3 protein and keeps the most common genes and DNA. The sample table shows fewer than 700,000 distinct CDR3 sequences, and 10% to 15% are seen once. The leading ten clones occupy around 2% of the sample. Concerning this clonotype itself: No cognate antigen has been identified for it. Per-base quality was not reported, and no clone a single base away is much larger than it.

The germline V gene encodes CDR1 MNHEY and CDR2 SVGAGI. The CDR3 runs 14 residues from the cysteine to the phenylalanine. The entry retains the CDR3 DNA only, 42 bases that are in frame from base 1. Between the V and J ends, shortened by 0 bases and 4 bases respectively, the junction contains 10 bases. In the paper's terms, the treatment or condition label means: allogeneic hematopoietic cell transplantation with graft depleted of TCRalphabeta T cells and CD19 B cells. TCRalphabeta/CD19-depleted allogeneic hematopoietic cell grafts were given to the transplant recipients, all of whom were children. The source of this sequence is a male patient aged 10 to 17 who had a stem cell transplant for acute myeloid leukemia, so the T cells may come from the graft donor. Recombination linked TRBV6-5 to TRBJ2-7; TRBD2 could be the D gene, as 5 bases match. Sequenced material: PBMCs, mostly from graft donor cells, taken 360 days after TCRalphabeta/CD19-depleted stem cell transplant. The CDR3: CASSYSHEGYEQYF. The nucleotide sequence is TGTGCCAGCAGTTACTCGCATGAGGGATACGAGCAGTACTTC.